Reported below is one T cell receptor (beta chain). TCRdb's copy holds only in-frame clones and misses some; the assay was immunoSEQ multiplex PCR. The data show fewer than 110,000 clones, roughly 88% seen once. This record belongs to a study of T cell responses to AZD1222 COVID-19 vaccine. Trimming removed 0 bases from V and 2 bases from J; junction bases left unmatched: 1. CDR1 and CDR2 from the germline V gene are SGDLS and YYNGEE. The CDR3 covers 15 residues. This clonotype was obtained from an adult in good health. This specimen consisted of peripheral blood, obtained on day 0 of AZD1222 vaccination. The V call is TRBV9, the J call TRBJ2-3, with 9 bases identical to TRBD2. Written as DNA, the CDR3 is TGTGCCAGCAGCGTAGGCGGGGGGGCCACAGATACGCAGTATTTT. Protein product: CASSVGGGATDTQYF.